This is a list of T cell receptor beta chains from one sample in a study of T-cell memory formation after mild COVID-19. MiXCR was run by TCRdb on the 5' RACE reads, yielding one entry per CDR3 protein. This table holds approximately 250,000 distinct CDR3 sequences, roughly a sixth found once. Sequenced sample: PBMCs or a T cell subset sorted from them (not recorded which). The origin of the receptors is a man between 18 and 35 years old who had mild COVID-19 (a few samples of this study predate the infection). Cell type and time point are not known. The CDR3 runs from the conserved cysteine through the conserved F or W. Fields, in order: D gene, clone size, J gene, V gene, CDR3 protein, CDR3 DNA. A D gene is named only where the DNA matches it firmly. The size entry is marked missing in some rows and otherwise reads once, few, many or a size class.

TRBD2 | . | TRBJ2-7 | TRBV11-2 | CASSLGRLAVTYEQYF | TGTGCCAGCAGCTTGGGGCGACTAGCGGTTACCTACGAGCAGTACTTC
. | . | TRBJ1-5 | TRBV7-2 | CASSPGGAQGNGQPQHF | TGTGCCAGCAGCCCCGGCGGGGCTCAGGGGAACGGGCAGCCCCAGCATTTT
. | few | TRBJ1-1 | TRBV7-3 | CASSRGQFTEAFF | TGTGCCAGCAGCCGCGGGCAGTTCACTGAAGCTTTCTTT
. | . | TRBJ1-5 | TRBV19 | CASDYPGSNQPQHF | TGTGCCAGTGACTACCCAGGGAGCAATCAGCCCCAGCATTTT
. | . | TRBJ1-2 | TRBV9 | CASSVVGGTYGYTF | TGTGCCAGCAGCGTAGTGGGGGGTACCTATGGCTACACCTTC
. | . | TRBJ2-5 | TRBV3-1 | CASSHFGGYQETQYF | TGTGCCAGCAGCCATTTTGGCGGGTACCAAGAGACCCAGTACTTC
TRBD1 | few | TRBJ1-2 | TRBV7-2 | CASSEQGSVGYTF | TGTGCCAGCAGCGAACAGGGGAGTGTGGGCTACACCTTC
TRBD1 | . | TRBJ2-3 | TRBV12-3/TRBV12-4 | CASRGQFNTQYF | TGTGCCAGCAGGGGACAGTTCAATACGCAGTATTTT
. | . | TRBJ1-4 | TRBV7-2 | CASSLVTNEKLFF | TGTGCCAGCAGCTTAGTCACTAATGAAAAACTGTTTTTT
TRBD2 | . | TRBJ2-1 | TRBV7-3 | CASSFPGTSLDEQFF | TGTGCCAGCAGCTTTCCTGGGACTAGTTTAGATGAGCAGTTCTTC
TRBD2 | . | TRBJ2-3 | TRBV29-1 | CSVEDPLSLAGGTQYF | TGCAGCGTTGAAGATCCCTTGAGTCTAGCGGGGGGTACGCAGTATTTT
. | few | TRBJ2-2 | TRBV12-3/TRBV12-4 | CASIPSGFEEELFF | TGTGCCAGCATCCCCTCGGGGTTCGAGGAGGAGCTGTTTTTT
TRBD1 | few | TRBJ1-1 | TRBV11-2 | CASAADRGTTEAFF | TGTGCCAGCGCAGCGGACAGGGGGACCACTGAAGCTTTCTTT
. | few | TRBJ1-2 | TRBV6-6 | CASSSRTANYGYTF | TGTGCCAGCAGTTCACGGACGGCTAACTATGGCTACACCTTC
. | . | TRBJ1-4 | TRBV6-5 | CASSQQGKLFF | TGTGCCAGCAGCCAACAAGGAAAACTGTTTTTT
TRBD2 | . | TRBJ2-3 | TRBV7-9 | CASSSSGAVTDTQYF | TGTGCCAGCAGTTCCAGCGGGGCCGTCACAGATACGCAGTATTTT